Detailed here is one T cell receptor (beta chain). Antigen: not known. The sample belongs to a study of cytomegalovirus exposure and HLA in healthy donors. Findings and caveats of the study: It was about 180 TCR beta chains that were listed as cytomegalovirus-associated. Later work associated roughly 17,000 TCR beta sequences with HLA alleles at 0.05 false discovery rate.

Both 60 Vbeta primers and 13 Jbeta primers went into the PCR. Repertoires were generated with immunoSEQ multiplex PCR, while TCRdb's copy carries only in-frame clones and drops some. The table lists 210,000 or so clones, more than 60% of them singletons. Looked up from germline, CDR1 is SGHTA and CDR2 is FQGNSA. V was clipped by 7 bases and J by 5 bases; unmatched bases: 14. This CDR3 spans 15 amino acids. The chain couples TRBV7-2 to TRBJ2-7; 7 bases agree with TRBD1. This TCR was recovered from a woman in her twenties or thirties in good health and CMV-seropositive. Sequenced input: PBMCs. The CDR3 here is CASTLSPTGYHEQYF. The CDR3, as DNA: TGTGCCAGCACCCTTTCCCCGACAGGGTACCACGAGCAGTACTTC.